This entry lists 19 T cell receptor beta chains sequenced from one sample in a study of T cell clonality in common variable immunodeficiency. Antigen specificity for these receptors is unknown. Data came from immunoSEQ multiplex PCR; TCRdb stores just in-frame clones and leaves some out. The sample has 40,000 or so clones, none seen only once; the top ten hold roughly 6%. Findings and limits, study-wide: In common variable immunodeficiency, TCR beta chains reportedly carried fewer deletions and N-nucleotide insertions.

The specimen sequenced was peripheral blood mononuclear cells. All receptors come from a human donor with common variable immunodeficiency.

Details on this clone: The read gets to within 3 residues of the CDR3 end, and the germline J gene fills in the rest. The rearrangement joins TRBV7-2 to TRBJ2-2; 9 bases align to TRBD1. Trimming at V came to 2 bases and at J to 3 bases, leaving 1 base not matched to a gene. Germline assignment: CDR1 SGHTA and CDR2 FQGNSA. The CDR3 contains 15 residues. CDR3 bases read: TGTGCCAGCAGCTTAAGGACAGGGGACACCGGGGAG. Its translation: CASSLRTGDTGE. The entire CDR3 protein is CASSLRTGDTGELFF. Full variable domain (remainder filled in from reference TRBV7-2 and TRBJ2-2): GAGVSQSPSNKVTEKGKDVELRCDPISGHTALYWYRQSLGQGLEFLIYFQGNSAPDKSGLPSDRFSAERTGGSVSTLTIQRTQQEDSAVYLCASSLRTGDTGELFFGEGSRLTVL.

This clone was recorded at least ten times. The CDR3 is cut off 3 residues early in the read; its end comes from the germline J gene. The chain joins TRBV14 to TRBJ1-6; the D is unclear. Trimming removed 0 bases at V and 10 bases at J, with 10 bases between. This CDR3 is built from 14 residues. The germline V gene has CDR1 SGHDN and CDR2 FVKESK. CDR3 region: CASSQDVVRSPLHF. The part of the CDR3 DNA that was read is TGTGCCAGCAGCCAAGATGTGGTGCGGTCACCC. Drawing the rest from reference TRBV14 and TRBJ1-6, the complete variable domain is EAGVTQFPSHSVIEKGQTVTLRCDPISGHDNLYWYRRVMGKEIKFLLHFVKESKQDESGMPNNRFLAERTGGTYSTLKVQPAELEDSGVYFCASSQDVVRSPLHFGNGTRLTVT.

This clone was detected ten times or more. The read comes to an end 3 residues before the CDR3 does, leaving the germline J gene to fill in the end. The J gene is TRBJ2-6, the V gene TRBV14; D might be TRBD1 (6 bases). This CDR3 has 13 amino acids. Germline values: CDR1 SGHDN, CDR2 FVKESK. The CDR3 bases that were read are TGTGCCAGCAGCCTACCCGGGACACCATTC. It yields the protein CASSLPGTPF. The full CDR3 protein is CASSLPGTPFLTF.

This clone was observed a few times. With the read ending 3 residues before the CDR3 end, the germline J gene is used to fill in that end. The chain carries TRBV11-3 and TRBJ1-1, with D perhaps matching TRBD1 (5 bases). The CDR3 is made up of 14 amino acids. Germline-derived CDR1 and CDR2 are SGHNT and YENEEA. V lost 1 base and J 6 bases, leaving 12 bases between the germline ends. Here the CDR3 reads CASSLGGEVAEAFF. The covered CDR3 bases are TGTGCCAGCAGCTTAGGGGGGGAAGTCGCTGAA.

Only a few counts were recorded for this clone. Sequencing ends 3 residues short of the CDR3 end; the germline J gene provides the rest. This sequence joins TRBV2 and TRBJ2-7, with D possibly matching TRBD1 (7 bases). Trimming took 10 bases from V and 6 from J, leaving 19 bases between them. The germline gives CDR1 SNHLY, CDR2 FYNNEI. CDR3 length equals 13 residues. The covered CDR3 bases are TGTGCCATACGGGAGACAGGGTCGACCGAG. Translating gives CAIRETGSTE. The entire CDR3 reads CAIRETGSTEQYF.

This clone was found many times. The read terminates 3 residues before the CDR3 end, so the remaining end is supplied by the germline J gene. This sequence joins TRBV5-1 and TRBJ2-5; 7 bases are shared with TRBD2. The CDR3 extends over 15 amino acids. Germline V gene sequence: CDR1 SGHRS, CDR2 YFSETQ. The junction had 6 bases not matched to a gene; V was cut back by 0 bases and J by 4 bases. The CDR3: CASSLGTSPGETQYF. The DNA read from the CDR3 is TGCGCCAGCAGCTTGGGGACTAGTCCCGGAGAGACC.

The CDR3 here is CAREQDSGGVYNEQFF. The CDR3 bases that were read are TGTGCCAGGGAACAAGATAGCGGGGGGGTCTACAATGAG. This chain connects TRBV2 to TRBJ2-1, with 11 positions matching TRBD2. The read comes to an end 3 residues before the CDR3 does, leaving the germline J gene to fill in the end. Trimming took 9 bases from V and 3 from J; bases not matched to a gene: 10. This CDR3 comprises 16 residues. Per the germline V gene, CDR1 is SNHLY and CDR2 is FYNNEI.

There are many counts of this clone. The CDR3 is cut off 3 residues early in the read; its end comes from the germline J gene. V and J are TRBV20-1 and TRBJ2-5; 7 nucleotides match TRBD1. The CDR3 sequence is 11 residues long. The V gene's germline CDR1 is DFQATT and CDR2 SNEGSKA (reference sequence). Trimming took 6 bases from V and 3 from J; bases not matched to a gene: 1. The part of the CDR3 DNA that was read is TGCAGTGCCGGGACAGAAGAGACC. Its translation: CSAGTEET. The whole CDR3 is CSAGTEETQYF.

As regards this clone: The CDR3 end is not reached by the read, which stops 3 residues before it; the germline J gene fills it in. The gene calls are TRBV10-2 and TRBJ1-5, with TRBD1 matching over 7 bases. The CDR3 loop spans 18 amino acids. J gave up 5 bases and V 0 bases, and 13 bases lay outside the gene matches. Germline V gene data show CDR1 as WSHSY and CDR2 as SAAADI. The CDR3 loop is CASSESTATRDRHQPQHF. The DNA read from the CDR3 is TGCGCCAGCAGTGAGTCTACCGCTACCCGGGACAGACATCAGCCC.

A remark on this clone: The CDR3 is cut off 3 residues early in the read; its end comes from the germline J gene. The genes are TRBV11-2 and TRBJ1-6, with TRBD1 matching 10 bases. Per the germline V gene, CDR1 is SGHAT and CDR2 is FQNNGV. This CDR3 comprises 15 residues. V shed 4 bases, J shed 7 bases, and the junction held 4 bases outside the gene matches. CDR3 bases read: TGTGCCAGCAGCTACCCGGGACAGGGGAATTCACCC. This sequence encodes CASSYPGQGNSP. The entire CDR3 protein is CASSYPGQGNSPLHF.

This clone was observed a few times. The read terminates 3 residues before the CDR3 end, so the remaining end is supplied by the germline J gene. The chain uses TRBV2 and TRBJ2-2, with 13 bases lining up with TRBD2. Trimming at V came to 9 bases and at J to 1 base, leaving 5 bases not matched to a gene. This CDR3 has 16 residues. Germline assignment: CDR1 SNHLY and CDR2 FYNNEI. CDR3 in amino acids: CASRTSGGLNTGELFF. CDR3 bases read: TGTGCCAGTCGGACTAGCGGGGGCCTGAACACCGGGGAG. The full variable domain, rest sourced from reference TRBV2 and TRBJ2-2, is EPEVTQTPSHQVTQMGQEVILRCVPISNHLYFYWYRQILGQKVEFLVSFYNNEISEKSEIFDDQFSVERPDGSNFTLKIRSTKLEDSAMYFCASRTSGGLNTGELFFGEGSRLTVL.

This clone was seen many times. Relative to the germline gene, one junction end is altered; a read error may explain this. The CDR3 end lies 3 residues beyond the end of the read and is filled in from the germline J gene. The chain carries TRBV29-1 and TRBJ2-5, with 7 bases fitting TRBD1. CDR1 is SQVTM and CDR2 is ANQGSEA in the germline V gene. The CDR3 runs 14 residues. The CDR3 loop reads CSVEGQVYQETQYF. The sequenced CDR3 bases are TGCAGCGTGGAAGGACAGGTATACCAAGAGACC.

This clone was recorded at least ten times. The read ends 3 residues shy of where the CDR3 ends; the end is completed using the germline J gene. The chain combines TRBV29-1 with TRBJ1-3; D is perhaps TRBD1 (6 bases). Trimming took 7 bases from V and 2 from J, leaving 12 bases between them. CDR1 is SQVTM, CDR2 ANQGSEA, per germline. The length of the CDR3 is 13 residues. CDR3 loop: CSATRGPGNTIYF. The sequenced CDR3 bases are TGCAGCGCTACCAGGGGACCTGGAAACACC. The variable domain in full, completed from reference TRBV29-1 and TRBJ1-3, reads SAVISQKPSRDICQRGTSLTIQCQVDSQVTMMFWYRQQPGQSLTLIATANQGSEATYESGFVIDKFPISRPNLTFSTLTVSNMSPEDSSIYLCSATRGPGNTIYFGEGSWLTVV.

This clone appeared a few times. The read comes to an end 3 residues before the CDR3 does, leaving the germline J gene to fill in the end. The J gene is TRBJ1-2, the V gene TRBV30, with TRBD1 identical over 8 bases. The CDR3 is 13 residues long. Germline assignment: CDR1 GTSNPN and CDR2 SVGIG (reference sequence). V was pared by 4 bases and J by 6 bases, with 7 bases of the junction left unmatched. The CDR3 is CAWTLRTGNGYTF. Incomplete CDR3 DNA: TGTGCCTGGACCCTCCGGACAGGGAATGGC.

This clone has at least ten counts. The CDR3 end falls 3 residues outside the read, so it is completed with the germline J gene. The rearrangement joins TRBV19 to TRBJ2-3, with 10 positions matching TRBD1. Per the germline V gene, CDR1 is LNHDA and CDR2 is SQIVND (reference sequence). The J segment lost 3 bases and the V segment lost 8 bases, leaving 5 bases of the junction unmatched. This CDR3 contains 14 residues. CDR3 bases read: TGTGCCAGTTCTCGGACAGGGGGAACAGATACG. Its protein is CASSRTGGTDT. The complete CDR3 protein is CASSRTGGTDTQYF.

This clone has just a few counts. The CDR3 goes on 3 residues after the read ends, and that part is filled in from the germline J gene. This chain uses TRBV19 with TRBJ2-7; TRBD1 matches at 11 bases. Germline CDR1 reads LNHDA; CDR2 reads SQIVND (reference sequence). The CDR3 has 14 amino acids. Trimming took 4 bases from V and 4 from J; bases not matched to a gene: 3. The CDR3 sequence: CASSTGTGGYEQYF. The part of the CDR3 DNA that was read is TGTGCCAGTAGTACCGGGACAGGGGGATACGAG.

This clone was detected only a few times. Partial CDR3 DNA: TGCGCCAGCAGCTTTAGCGGGAGGGTCGAAGATACG. This encodes CASSFSGRVEDT. The CDR3 in its entirety is CASSFSGRVEDTQYF. The chain employs TRBV5-1 and TRBJ2-3; TRBD2 matches at 11 bases. The missing CDR3 end, 3 residues past where the read stops, is filled in from the germline J gene. The germline CDR1 and CDR2 sequences are SGHRS and YFSETQ. The CDR3 has 15 amino acids. The V segment lost 2 bases and the J segment 5 bases; nucleotides outside the gene matches: 4.

The sample holds many counts of this clone. The CDR3 spells CAIGSSGGAYQETQYF. CDR3 DNA (partial): TGTGCCATCGGGAGTAGCGGGGGGGCGTACCAAGAGACC. The J gene is TRBJ2-5, the V gene TRBV10-3; 11 bases map to TRBD2. The CDR3 end falls 3 residues outside the read, so it is completed with the germline J gene. The V and J ends lost 8 bases and 0 bases, in that order; junction bases with no gene match: 8. The CDR3 runs to 16 residues. From germline, CDR1 is ENHRY and CDR2 SYGVKD.

This clone was detected a few times. The read ends 3 residues shy of where the CDR3 ends; the end is completed using the germline J gene. V usage is TRBV5-6 and J usage is TRBJ2-5; maybe TRBD1 (6 bases). CDR3 size: 13 residues. Germline V CDR1 and CDR2: SGHDT, YYEEEE. The germline V and J ends were trimmed by 3 bases and 5 bases, with 11 bases remaining between them. The part of the CDR3 DNA that was read is TGTGCCAGCAGCTCCTCTAGGGGGGAGACC. Translating it yields CASSSSRGET. The entire CDR3 is CASSSSRGETQYF. The whole variable domain, filled in from reference TRBV5-6 and TRBJ2-5, reads DAGVTQSPTHLIKTRGQQVTLRCSPKSGHDTVSWYQQALGQGPQFIFQYYEEEERQRGNFPDRFSGHQFPNYSSELNVNALLLGDSALYLCASSSSRGETQYFGPGTRLLVL.